The 26 T cell receptor beta chains given below trace back to one sample, sequenced in a study of human T cells and chemical hapten exposure. TCRdb recomputed calls from the RACE reads with MiXCR, one row per CDR3 protein. The profile shows about 52,000 distinct CDR3 sequences, 9.5% to 12% of them singletons. This sample's time point: patch test 1, 2 weeks after DPC sensitization. Treatment here: therapeutic diphenylcyclopropenone sensitization with weekly scalp DPC. Unfractionated whole blood yielded total RNA. Source: whole blood, taken in connection with sensitization to the hapten diphenylcyclopropenone (DPC). All receptors derive from a woman between 35 and 50 years old with alopecia areata. Some clones in this sample may be carry-over from other donors' samples.

V and J are TRBV4-1 and TRBJ2-1, with D unclear. Trimming removed 4 bases at V and 0 bases at J, with 10 bases between. The CDR3 is 15 amino acids. Germline CDR1 MGHRA, CDR2 YSYEKL. The CDR3 sequence is CASSPLGSSYNEQFF. For the CDR3, the DNA is TGCGCCAGCAGCCCCCTAGGTAGCTCCTACAATGAGCAGTTCTTC.

This clonotype turned up a few times. The chain carries TRBV11-2 and TRBJ1-2; no clear D. The V end lost 5 bases, the J end lost 7 bases, and 8 bases lay between the germline ends. This CDR3 is built from 11 residues. Germline-derived CDR1 and CDR2 are SGHAT and FQNNGV. This chain's CDR3 is CASSGSLGYTF. DNA of the CDR3: TGTGCCAGCAGCGGGTCTCTTGGCTACACCTTC.

This clonotype was counted a few times. The chain carries TRBV6-6 and TRBJ2-7; D unresolved. Germline V gives CDR1 MNHNY, CDR2 SVGAGI (reference sequence). The CDR3 is made up of 12 amino acids. The V end lost 5 bases, the J end lost 3 bases, and 8 bases lay between the germline ends. This CDR3 is CASSPRSYEQYF. As DNA, the CDR3 is TGTGCCAGCAGTCCCAGGAGCTACGAGCAGTACTTC.

V gene TRBV10-3 combines with J gene TRBJ2-7; TRBD1 is a possible D gene (7 bases). From germline, CDR1 is ENHRY and CDR2 SYGVKD. V lost 4 bases and J 1 base, leaving 11 bases between the germline ends. The CDR3 has 14 amino acids. The CDR3 bases are TGTGCCATCAGTGGCGGGACAGTTTCCTACGAGCAGTACTTC. Translated, it gives CAISGGTVSYEQYF.

This clonotype has only a few counts. This chain connects TRBV7-3 to TRBJ1-2; weak D call: TRBD1 (5 bases). CDR1 and CDR2 from the germline V gene are SGHTA and FQGTGA. The CDR3 is made up of 16 amino acids. The V end lost 0 bases, the J end lost 3 bases, and 14 bases lay between the germline ends. The CDR3 DNA follows: TGTGCCAGCAGCTTAACGTTTTCGGGGGAGGACTATGGCTACACCTTC. Translation gives CASSLTFSGEDYGYTF.

This clonotype was seen many times. The rearrangement links TRBV15 to TRBJ2-1; 10 nucleotides line up with TRBD1. Germline lookup yields CDR1 LNHNV and CDR2 YYDKDF (reference sequence). This CDR3 has 15 residues. V lost 5 bases, J lost 10 bases, and 11 bases stayed unmatched. CDR3 loop: CATSPSDRGQGEQFF. In DNA form, the CDR3 reads TGTGCCACCAGCCCCTCCGACAGGGGGCAAGGCGAGCAGTTCTTC.

V and J are TRBV6-2 or TRBV6-3 and TRBJ1-1; perhaps TRBD1 as D (5 bases). Germline CDR1 and CDR2: MNHEY and SVGEGT. This CDR3 is 16 amino acids long. Trimming took off 0 bases at V and 0 bases at J, with 11 bases between the two ends. The CDR3 bases are TGTGCCAGCAGTTACTCTTCGGGCAGGGTGAACACTGAAGCTTTCTTT. Its protein product is CASSYSSGRVNTEAFF.

To note about this clonotype: At one end the junction does not follow the germline gene, possibly because of a read error. This chain uses TRBV11-2 with TRBJ2-3, with D perhaps matching TRBD1 (5 bases). Germline CDR1 is SGHAT and CDR2 is FQNNGV. The CDR3 is 15 amino acids. Written as DNA, the CDR3 is TGTGTCAGCAGCTTAGATCGGGTGGGGCCAGATACGCAGTATTTT. Translated, it gives CVSSLDRVGPDTQYF.

This clonotype was counted at least ten times. V usage is TRBV10-3 and J usage is TRBJ1-2, with 9 bases that match TRBD1. CDR1 and CDR2 (germline): ENHRY, SYGVKD. The CDR3 covers 16 residues. V lost 0 bases and J lost 5; bases outside the gene matches: 7. The CDR3 sequence is CAISESVGQGPYGYTF. CDR3 nucleotides: TGTGCCATCAGTGAGTCGGTTGGACAGGGGCCTTATGGCTACACCTTC.

This clonotype was seen many times. The chain recombines TRBV11-2 with TRBJ1-5; no clear D. Germline assignment: CDR1 SGHAT and CDR2 FQNNGV. The CDR3 has 13 residues. Trimming left V 4 bases short and J 3 bases short, with 7 bases between. For the CDR3, the DNA is TGTGCCAGCAGCTACGGCAACAATCAGCCCCAGCATTTT. Its protein is CASSYGNNQPQHF.

The CDR3 nucleotides are TGTGCCAGCACCCGAGGAGGGGGGTTCTACAATGAGCAGTTCTTC. It codes for CASTRGGGFYNEQFF. V gene TRBV28 combines with J gene TRBJ2-1; TRBD1 or TRBD2 may be the D gene (6 bases each). Trimming took 7 bases from V and 3 from J, leaving 16 bases between them. The CDR3 length is 15 residues. Looked up from germline, CDR1 is MDHEN and CDR2 is SYDVKM.

This clonotype came up a few times. CDR3: CASSLEGLAGQEQFF. DNA for the CDR3: TGTGCCAGCAGCTTGGAGGGACTAGCGGGACAGGAGCAGTTCTTC. The chain carries TRBV5-6 and TRBJ2-1; 13 positions match TRBD2. CDR1 and CDR2 (germline): SGHDT, YYEEEE. V was clipped by 0 bases and J by 10 bases; unmatched bases: 4. The CDR3 runs 15 residues.

There are a few counts of this clonotype. The genes are TRBV28 and TRBJ2-6; D call uncertain. Germline V gives CDR1 MDHEN, CDR2 SYDVKM. V lost 3 bases and J lost 4, with 10 bases in between. The CDR3 contains 15 residues. The CDR3 nucleotides are TGTGCCAGCAGTTTCAGGACCACCGGGGCCAACGTCCTGACTTTC. Amino acid sequence: CASSFRTTGANVLTF.

The chain carries TRBV10-3 and TRBJ1-4; the D gene is possibly TRBD1 (5 bases). The V gene's germline CDR1 is ENHRY and CDR2 SYGVKD. The CDR3 extends over 15 amino acids. V was trimmed by 0 bases and J by 3 bases, leaving 8 bases between them. The CDR3 loop reads CAISESQGANEKLFF. The CDR3 nucleotides are TGTGCCATCAGTGAGTCTCAGGGAGCTAATGAAAAACTGTTTTTT.

This clonotype was observed many times. The chain recombines TRBV10-2 with TRBJ2-5, with D tentatively TRBD1 (6 bases). V was pared by 4 bases and J by 10 bases, with 22 bases between. This CDR3 spans 15 amino acids. The V gene's germline CDR1 is WSHSY and CDR2 SAAADI. The DNA of the CDR3 is TGCGCCAGCAGTGGGCCAGACAGGACCGCCAGTATCCAGTACTTC. Protein product: CASSGPDRTASIQYF.

The chain couples TRBV12-3 or TRBV12-4 to TRBJ1-2; D remains ambiguous. The CDR3 extends over 12 amino acids. Trimming shortened V by 4 bases and J by 5 bases, and 8 bases separated the two germline ends. The CDR3 nucleotides are TGTGCCAGCAGTTCGAGAGAGTATGGCTACACCTTC. Amino acid sequence: CASSSREYGYTF.

The V and J genes are TRBV9 and TRBJ2-5; the match to TRBD1 covers 8 bases. Germline values: CDR1 SGDLS, CDR2 YYNGEE. The length of the CDR3 is 17 residues. Unmatched junction bases numbered 9, after V lost 0 bases and J lost 2 bases. The CDR3, as DNA: TGTGCCAGCAGCGTAGGACAGGGGCCCGTCGAACAAGAGACCCAGTACTTC. Its translation is CASSVGQGPVEQETQYF.

The sample holds many counts of this clonotype. The V gene is TRBV7-9, the J gene TRBJ1-1; no definite D call. Germline CDR1 SEHNR, CDR2 FQNEAQ (reference sequence). The CDR3 covers 13 residues. V was shortened by 6 bases and J by 0 bases, with 8 bases between the two germline ends. Here the CDR3 DNA reads TGTGCCAGCAGTGGACGGATGAACACTGAAGCTTTCTTT. Translated: CASSGRMNTEAFF.

This clonotype was picked up many times. The chain has TRBV28 and TRBJ1-5, with 11 bases lining up with TRBD1. This CDR3 contains 15 residues. Trimming took 4 bases from V and 4 from J; bases not matched to a gene: 3. From germline, CDR1 is MDHEN and CDR2 SYDVKM. The CDR3 sequence: CASSSGQGGNQPQHF. Here the CDR3 DNA reads TGTGCCAGCAGTTCGGGACAGGGGGGAAATCAGCCCCAGCATTTT.

This clonotype was picked up a small number of times. The chain recombines TRBV12-3 or TRBV12-4 with TRBJ1-1; D uncertain. This CDR3 has 15 amino acids. V was shortened by 3 bases and J by 4 bases, with 15 bases between the two germline ends. CDR3 DNA: TGTGCCAGCAGTTTTTGGGGATTCGGGAGCACTGAAGCTTTCTTT. Protein product: CASSFWGFGSTEAFF.

This chain's CDR3 is CASSKPGQANGKFF. Written as DNA, the CDR3 is TGTGCCAGCAGCAAGCCGGGACAGGCCAACGGAAAGTTCTTC. The chain employs TRBV7-2 and TRBJ2-1; 8 nucleotides align to TRBD1. V lost 5 bases to trimming and J lost 14 bases; unmatched junction nucleotides: 14. CDR3 size: 14 residues. CDR1 is SGHTA and CDR2 is FQGNSA in the germline V gene.

The V call is TRBV7-2, the J call TRBJ1-3; D ambiguous. V lost 2 bases and J 11 bases, leaving 13 bases between the germline ends. CDR1 and CDR2 (germline): SGHTA, FQGNSA. This CDR3 spans 13 amino acids. CDR3 region: CASSLMGLGPIYF. The DNA for the CDR3 is TGTGCCAGCAGCTTAATGGGCCTTGGACCCATATATTTT.

This clonotype was seen only a few times. The rearrangement joins TRBV19 to TRBJ2-2, with D tentatively TRBD1 or TRBD2 (5 bases each). The CDR3 runs to 16 residues. Germline values: CDR1 LNHDA, CDR2 SQIVND (reference sequence). V was shortened by 7 bases and J by 4 bases, with 19 bases between the two germline ends. CDR3 sequence: CASMAYSGPRTGELFF. In DNA form, the CDR3 reads TGTGCCAGTATGGCGTATTCGGGGCCACGCACCGGGGAGCTGTTTTTT.

This chain connects TRBV3-1 to TRBJ2-5; no reliable D call. V was cut by 2 bases and J by 2 bases, with 12 bases left in between. This CDR3 is 15 amino acids long. Germline V gene data show CDR1 as LGHDT and CDR2 as YNNKEL (reference sequence). CDR3 sequence reads: CASSQSTVGQETQYF. CDR3 DNA sequence: TGTGCCAGCAGCCAAAGTACAGTGGGGCAAGAGACCCAGTACTTC.

Concerning this clonotype itself: This may stem from a read error, because a much larger clone lies one nucleotide away. The chain joins TRBV19 to TRBJ1-5; D call uncertain. The CDR3 loop spans 15 amino acids. From germline, CDR1 is LNHDA and CDR2 SQIVND (reference sequence). CDR3 in amino acids: CVSRKRRNSNQPQHF. The CDR3 DNA follows: TGTGTCAGTAGGAAGCGCAGAAATAGCAATCAGCCCCAGCATTTT.

This clonotype was observed many times. The chain combines TRBV6-5 with TRBJ2-3; D ambiguous. Germline CDR1 is MNHEY and CDR2 is SVGAGI. There are 14 residues in the CDR3. The V end was cut by 1 base, the J end by 0 bases, with 5 bases between. CDR3 sequence (DNA): TGTGCCAGCAGTTACTTGGGCAGCACAGATACGCAGTATTTT. Encoded protein: CASSYLGSTDTQYF.